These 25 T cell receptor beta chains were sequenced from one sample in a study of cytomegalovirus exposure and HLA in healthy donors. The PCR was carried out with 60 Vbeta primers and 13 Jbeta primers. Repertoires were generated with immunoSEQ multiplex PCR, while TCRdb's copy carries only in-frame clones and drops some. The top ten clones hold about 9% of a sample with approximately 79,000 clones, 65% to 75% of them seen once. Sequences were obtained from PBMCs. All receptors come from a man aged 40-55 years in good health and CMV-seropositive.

CDR3 protein: CASSATSTDTQYF. CDR3 bases: TGTGCCAGCTCAGCTACTAGCACAGATACGCAGTATTTT. This chain links TRBV18 with TRBJ2-3; no clear D. This CDR3 has 13 residues. Germline CDR1 reads KGHSH; CDR2 reads LQKENI. Trimming took 5 bases from V and 0 from J, leaving 6 bases between them.

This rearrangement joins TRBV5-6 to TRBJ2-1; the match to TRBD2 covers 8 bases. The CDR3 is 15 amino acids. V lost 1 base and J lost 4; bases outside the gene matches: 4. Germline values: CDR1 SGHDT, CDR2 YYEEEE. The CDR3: CASSLPGLGYNEQFF. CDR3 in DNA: TGTGCCAGCAGCTTGCCGGGACTAGGATACAATGAGCAGTTCTTC.

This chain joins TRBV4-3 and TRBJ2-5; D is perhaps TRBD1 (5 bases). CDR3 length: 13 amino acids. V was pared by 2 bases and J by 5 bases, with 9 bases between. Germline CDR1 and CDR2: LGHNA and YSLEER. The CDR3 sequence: CASSQSGWETQYF. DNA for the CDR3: TGCGCCAGCAGCCAATCAGGGTGGGAGACCCAGTACTTC.

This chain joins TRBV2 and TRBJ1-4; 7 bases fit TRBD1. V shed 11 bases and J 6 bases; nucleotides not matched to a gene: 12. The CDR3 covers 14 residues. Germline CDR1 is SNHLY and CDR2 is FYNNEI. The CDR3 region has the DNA TGTGCCTCAAAGCCCGGGACAGTGGATGAAAAACTGTTTTTT. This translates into CASKPGTVDEKLFF.

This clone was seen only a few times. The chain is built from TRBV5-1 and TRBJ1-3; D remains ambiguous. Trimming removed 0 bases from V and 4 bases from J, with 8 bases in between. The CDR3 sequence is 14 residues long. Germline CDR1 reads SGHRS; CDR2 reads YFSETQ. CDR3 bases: TGCGCCAGCAGCTTGGAGGCGGGCGGAAACACCATATATTTT. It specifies CASSLEAGGNTIYF.

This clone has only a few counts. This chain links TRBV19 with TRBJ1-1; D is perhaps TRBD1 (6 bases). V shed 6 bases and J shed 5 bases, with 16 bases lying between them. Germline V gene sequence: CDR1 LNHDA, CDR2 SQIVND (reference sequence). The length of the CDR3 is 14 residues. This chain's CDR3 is CASRRGGGETEAFF. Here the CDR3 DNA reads TGTGCCAGTAGGAGAGGCGGGGGCGAAACTGAAGCTTTCTTT. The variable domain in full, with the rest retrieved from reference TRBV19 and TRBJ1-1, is DGGITQSPKYLFRKEGQNVTLSCEQNLNHDAMYWYRQDPGQGLRLIYYSQIVNDFQKGDIAEGYSVSREKKESFPLTVTSAQKNPTAFYLCASRRGGGETEAFFGQGTRLTVV.

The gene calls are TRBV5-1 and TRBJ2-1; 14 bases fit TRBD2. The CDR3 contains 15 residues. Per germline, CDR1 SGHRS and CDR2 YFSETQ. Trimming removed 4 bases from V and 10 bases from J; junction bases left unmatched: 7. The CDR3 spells CASSVTSGGAAEQFF. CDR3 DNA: TGCGCCAGCAGCGTGACTAGCGGGGGGGCCGCCGAGCAGTTCTTC.

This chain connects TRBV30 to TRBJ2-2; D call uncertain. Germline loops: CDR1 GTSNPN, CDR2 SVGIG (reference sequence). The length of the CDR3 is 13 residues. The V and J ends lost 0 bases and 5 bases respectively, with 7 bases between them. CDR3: CAWSVPRTGELFF. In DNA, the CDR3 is TGTGCCTGGAGTGTTCCGAGGACCGGGGAGCTGTTTTTT.

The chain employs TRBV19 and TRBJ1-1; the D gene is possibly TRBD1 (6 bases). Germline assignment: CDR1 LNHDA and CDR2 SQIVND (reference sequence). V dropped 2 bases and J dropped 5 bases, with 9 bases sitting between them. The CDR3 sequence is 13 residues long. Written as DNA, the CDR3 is TGTGCCAGTAGTATATTGACAGGAACTGAAGCTTTCTTT. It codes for CASSILTGTEAFF.

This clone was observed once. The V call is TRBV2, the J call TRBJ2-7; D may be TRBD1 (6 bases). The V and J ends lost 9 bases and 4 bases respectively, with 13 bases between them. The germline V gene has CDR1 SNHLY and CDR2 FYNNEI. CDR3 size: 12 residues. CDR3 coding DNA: TGTGCCAGTAAGGACAGTTTTTACGAGCAGTACTTC. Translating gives CASKDSFYEQYF.

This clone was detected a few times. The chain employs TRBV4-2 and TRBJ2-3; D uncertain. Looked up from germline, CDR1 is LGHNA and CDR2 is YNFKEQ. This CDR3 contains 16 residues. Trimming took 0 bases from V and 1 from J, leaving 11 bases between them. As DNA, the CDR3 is TGTGCCAGCAGCCAAGAGCCCAGTCAGGGCACAGATACGCAGTATTTT. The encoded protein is CASSQEPSQGTDTQYF.

For the CDR3, the DNA is TGTGCCAGCAGTTCTCCAGGGGGCACTGAAGCTTTCTTT. Translating gives CASSSPGGTEAFF. The genes are TRBV27 and TRBJ1-1; TRBD1 matches 7 bases. The CDR3 consists of 13 residues. Unmatched junction bases numbered 3, after V lost 4 bases and J lost 4 bases. CDR1 MNHEY and CDR2 SMNVEV come from the germline V gene (reference sequence).

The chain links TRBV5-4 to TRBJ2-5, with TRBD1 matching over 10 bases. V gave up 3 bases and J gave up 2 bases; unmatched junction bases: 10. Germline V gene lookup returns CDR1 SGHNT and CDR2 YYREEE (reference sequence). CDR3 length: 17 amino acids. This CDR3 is CASSSRTGGFSQETQYF. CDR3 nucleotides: TGTGCCAGCAGCTCGCGGACAGGGGGGTTCTCTCAAGAGACCCAGTACTTC.

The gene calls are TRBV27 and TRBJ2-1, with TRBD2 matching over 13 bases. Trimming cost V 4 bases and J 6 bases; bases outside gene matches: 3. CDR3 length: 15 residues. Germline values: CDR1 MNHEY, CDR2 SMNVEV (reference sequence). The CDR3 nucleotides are TGTGCCAGCAGTTCTCGGACTAGCGGGGGCAATGAGCAGTTCTTC. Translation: CASSSRTSGGNEQFF.

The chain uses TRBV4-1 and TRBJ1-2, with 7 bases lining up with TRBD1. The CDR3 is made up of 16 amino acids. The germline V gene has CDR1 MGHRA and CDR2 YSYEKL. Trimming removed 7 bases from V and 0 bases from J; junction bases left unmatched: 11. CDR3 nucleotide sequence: TGCGCCAGCACCCTCGGGACAGAAAGGACTAACTATGGCTACACCTTC. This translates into CASTLGTERTNYGYTF.

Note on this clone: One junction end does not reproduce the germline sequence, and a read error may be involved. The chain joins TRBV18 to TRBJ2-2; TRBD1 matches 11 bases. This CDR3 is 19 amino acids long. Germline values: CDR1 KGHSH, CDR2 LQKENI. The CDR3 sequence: CASSPWTGGRWTNTGELFF. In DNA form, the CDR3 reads TGTGCCAGCTCACCCTGGACAGGGGGCAGGTGGACGAATACCGGGGAGCTGTTTTTT.

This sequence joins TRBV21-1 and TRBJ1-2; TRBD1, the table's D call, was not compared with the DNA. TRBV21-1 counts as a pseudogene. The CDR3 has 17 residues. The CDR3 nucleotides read TGTGCCAGCAGCAAAGCCCCTAGGGACAGTGCGGACTATGGCTACACCTTC. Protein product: CASSKAPRDSADYGYTF.

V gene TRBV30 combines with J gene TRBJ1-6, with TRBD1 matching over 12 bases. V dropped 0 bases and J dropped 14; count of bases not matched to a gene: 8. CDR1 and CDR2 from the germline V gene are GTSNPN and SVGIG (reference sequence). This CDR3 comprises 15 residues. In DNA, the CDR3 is TGTGCCTGGAGTGTCGGGACAGGGGGCTCCCAGGCCCTCCACTTT. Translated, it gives CAWSVGTGGSQALHF. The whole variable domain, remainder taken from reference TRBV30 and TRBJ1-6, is SQTIHQWPATLVQPVGSPLSLECTVEGTSNPNLYWYRQAAGRGLQLLFYSVGIGQISSEVPQNLSASRPQDRQFILSSKKLLLSDSGFYLCAWSVGTGGSQALHFGNGTRLTVT.

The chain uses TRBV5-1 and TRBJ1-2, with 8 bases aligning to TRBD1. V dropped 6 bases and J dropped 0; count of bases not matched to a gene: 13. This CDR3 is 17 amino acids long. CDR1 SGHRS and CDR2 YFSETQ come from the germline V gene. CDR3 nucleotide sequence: TGCGCCAGCAAACGTGATAGGACAGGGACAGCTAACTATGGCTACACCTTC. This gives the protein CASKRDRTGTANYGYTF.

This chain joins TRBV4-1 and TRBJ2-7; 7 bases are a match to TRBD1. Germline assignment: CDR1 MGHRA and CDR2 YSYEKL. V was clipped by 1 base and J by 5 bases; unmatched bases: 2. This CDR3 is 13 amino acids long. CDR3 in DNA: TGCGCCAGCAGCCAAGGAACAGGGGACGAGCAGTACTTC. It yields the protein CASSQGTGDEQYF.

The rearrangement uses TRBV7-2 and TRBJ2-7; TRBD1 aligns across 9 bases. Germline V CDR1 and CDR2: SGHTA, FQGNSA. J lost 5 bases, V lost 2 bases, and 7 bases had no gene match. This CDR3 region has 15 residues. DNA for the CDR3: TGTGCCAGCAGCTTATGGCTACAGGGGGCAGACGAGCAGTACTTC. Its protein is CASSLWLQGADEQYF. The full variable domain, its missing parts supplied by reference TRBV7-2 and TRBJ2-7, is GAGVSQSPSNKVTEKGKDVELRCDPISGHTALYWYRQSLGQGLEFLIYFQGNSAPDKSGLPSDRFSAERTGGSVSTLTIQRTQQEDSAVYLCASSLWLQGADEQYFGPGTRLTVT.

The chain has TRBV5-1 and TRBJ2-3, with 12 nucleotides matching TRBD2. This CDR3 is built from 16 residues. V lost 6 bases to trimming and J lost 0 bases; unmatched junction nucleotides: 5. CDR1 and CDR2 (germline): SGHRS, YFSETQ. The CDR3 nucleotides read TGCGCCAGCAAGGAGACTAGCGGGAGTAGCACAGATACGCAGTATTTT. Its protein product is CASKETSGSSTDTQYF.

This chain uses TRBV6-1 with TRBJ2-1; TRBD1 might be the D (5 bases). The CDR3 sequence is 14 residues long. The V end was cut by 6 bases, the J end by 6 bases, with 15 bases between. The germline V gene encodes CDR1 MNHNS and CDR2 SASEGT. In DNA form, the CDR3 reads TGTGCCAGCAGCCTGACCCTAGGGGTCAATGAGCAGTTCTTC. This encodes CASSLTLGVNEQFF.

The CDR3 DNA reads as TGTGCCTTTCCCGGGGTAGGCGAGACCCAGTACTTC. Its protein product is CAFPGVGETQYF. The V gene is TRBV7-9, the J gene TRBJ2-5, with D perhaps matching TRBD2 (5 bases). Trimming removed 11 bases from V and 5 bases from J, with 15 bases in between. The CDR3 covers 12 residues. Germline-derived CDR1 and CDR2 are SEHNR and FQNEAQ (reference sequence).

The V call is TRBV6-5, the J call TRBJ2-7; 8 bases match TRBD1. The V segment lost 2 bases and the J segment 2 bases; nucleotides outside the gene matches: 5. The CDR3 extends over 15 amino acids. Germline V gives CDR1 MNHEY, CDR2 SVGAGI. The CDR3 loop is CASSYQGQGPYEQYF. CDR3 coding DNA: TGTGCCAGCAGTTACCAAGGACAGGGCCCCTACGAGCAGTACTTC.